This is a list of T cell receptor beta chains from one sample in a study of T cells in Graves' hyperthyroidism and ophthalmopathy. TCRdb reprocessed the multiplex PCR reads via MiXCR and lists one record per CDR3 protein. The table shows about 560,000 distinct CDR3 sequences, with 16% occurring only once. Sequencing used blood. The receptors come from a woman younger than 30 with Graves' hyperthyroidism. Both conserved end residues are part of each CDR3. D genes are given only for firm matches. The size field is filled for only some rows; it gives once, few, many or a size class.

clone size: many
CDR3 length: 16
V gene: TRBV6-1
D gene: TRBD2
J gene: TRBJ2-1
CDR3 DNA: TGTGCCAGCAGCAAGACTAGCGGGAAGACCTACAATGAGCAGTTCTTC
CDR3 protein: CASSKTSGKTYNEQFF

clone size: many
CDR3 length: 13
V gene: TRBV2
D gene: -
J gene: TRBJ1-1
CDR3 DNA: TGTGCCTCTTTGGGGTCCATGAACACTGAAGCTTTCTTT
CDR3 protein: CASLGSMNTEAFF

clone size: -
CDR3 length: 16
V gene: TRBV20-1
D gene: TRBD1
J gene: TRBJ2-1
CDR3 DNA: TGCAGTGCTAGAGGCCATTCGCCCGGACAGGGGGTTGAGCAGTTCTTC
CDR3 protein: CSARGHSPGQGVEQFF

clone size: few
CDR3 length: 15
V gene: TRBV28
D gene: TRBD2
J gene: TRBJ2-5
CDR3 DNA: TGTGCCAGCAGTTCCTTTACTAGCGGCAAAGAGACCCAGTACTTC
CDR3 protein: CASSSFTSGKETQYF

clone size: -
CDR3 length: 11
V gene: TRBV28
D gene: -
J gene: TRBJ2-3
CDR3 DNA: TGTGCCAGCAGTTCCGAGTATACGCAGTATTTT
CDR3 protein: CASSSEYTQYF

clone size: many
CDR3 length: 20
V gene: TRBV12-3/TRBV12-4
D gene: TRBD2
J gene: TRBJ2-3
CDR3 DNA: TGTGCCAGCAGTTGGGAGGTCGGAGCGGGAGGGATCGGGGCCACAGATACGCAGTATTTT
CDR3 protein: CASSWEVGAGGIGATDTQYF

clone size: few
CDR3 length: 13
V gene: TRBV2
D gene: -
J gene: TRBJ2-2
CDR3 DNA: TGTGCCAGCAGGGACGTAGCGCACCGGGAGCTGTTTTTT
CDR3 protein: CASRDVAHRELFF

clone size: many
CDR3 length: 13
V gene: TRBV6-1
D gene: TRBD1
J gene: TRBJ2-3
CDR3 DNA: TGTGCCACTGGACAGGTTCCCACAGATACGCAGTATTTT
CDR3 protein: CATGQVPTDTQYF

clone size: many
CDR3 length: 14
V gene: TRBV20-1
D gene: TRBD2
J gene: TRBJ2-1
CDR3 DNA: TGCAGTGCTAGGACTAGCGGGAGAGGCGATGAGCAGTTCTTC
CDR3 protein: CSARTSGRGDEQFF

clone size: few
CDR3 length: 13
V gene: TRBV20-1
D gene: -
J gene: TRBJ1-1
CDR3 DNA: TGCAGTGCTAGGGGGTGGACAGTGAATGAAGCTTTCTTT
CDR3 protein: CSARGWTVNEAFF

clone size: -
CDR3 length: 14
V gene: TRBV7-2
D gene: TRBD1
J gene: TRBJ1-3
CDR3 DNA: TGTGCCAGCAGCATCACAGGGGCTGGAAACACCATATATTTT
CDR3 protein: CASSITGAGNTIYF

clone size: few
CDR3 length: 13
V gene: TRBV2
D gene: TRBD2
J gene: TRBJ2-7
CDR3 DNA: TGTGCCAGCAGGCTAGCGGGAGAATACGAGCAGTACTTC
CDR3 protein: CASRLAGEYEQYF

clone size: many
CDR3 length: 14
V gene: TRBV12-3/TRBV12-4
D gene: -
J gene: TRBJ2-5
CDR3 DNA: TGTGCCAGCAGTTTTAGACAGTTTCAAGAGACCCAGTACTTC
CDR3 protein: CASSFRQFQETQYF

clone size: -
CDR3 length: 15
V gene: TRBV6-1
D gene: -
J gene: TRBJ1-2
CDR3 DNA: TGTGCCAGCAGTGAATTAGGGCGTATCAACTATGGCTACACCTTC
CDR3 protein: CASSELGRINYGYTF

clone size: -
CDR3 length: 12
V gene: TRBV20-1
D gene: TRBD2
J gene: TRBJ2-4
CDR3 DNA: TGCAGTGCTAGACAGGGAGGGAACATGCAGTACTTC
CDR3 protein: CSARQGGNMQYF

clone size: many
CDR3 length: 14
V gene: TRBV3-1
D gene: -
J gene: TRBJ1-5
CDR3 DNA: TGTGCCAGCAGCCAAGTCCCGGCCAGTCAGCCCCAGCATTTT
CDR3 protein: CASSQVPASQPQHF

clone size: many
CDR3 length: 13
V gene: TRBV28
D gene: -
J gene: TRBJ2-5
CDR3 DNA: TGTGCCAGCAGTTTAATAAGGCTGGAGACCCAGTACTTC
CDR3 protein: CASSLIRLETQYF

clone size: few
CDR3 length: 14
V gene: TRBV28
D gene: TRBD1
J gene: TRBJ1-5
CDR3 DNA: TGTGCCAGCAGCCCGGGACAGGGAAAACAGCCCCAGCATTTT
CDR3 protein: CASSPGQGKQPQHF

clone size: many
CDR3 length: 13
V gene: TRBV6-1
D gene: -
J gene: TRBJ2-7
CDR3 DNA: TGTGCCAGCAGCCCAGGGACGAGAGGGGAGCAGTACTTC
CDR3 protein: CASSPGTRGEQYF

clone size: -
CDR3 length: 16
V gene: TRBV5-1
D gene: TRBD2
J gene: TRBJ2-1
CDR3 DNA: TGCGCCAGCAGCGCCGGGACTAGCGGGATTTACAATGAGCAGTTCTTC
CDR3 protein: CASSAGTSGIYNEQFF

clone size: many
CDR3 length: 19
V gene: TRBV28
D gene: TRBD2
J gene: TRBJ2-1
CDR3 DNA: TGTGCCAGCACCTTTACCTCACTAGCGGGAGGCCAGAATACGGGGGAGCAGTTCTTC
CDR3 protein: CASTFTSLAGGQNTGEQFF

clone size: few
CDR3 length: 16
V gene: TRBV7-9
D gene: -
J gene: TRBJ2-5
CDR3 DNA: TGTGCCAGCAGCTTAGGGGATGCGGGGCGCCAAGAGACCCAGTACTTC
CDR3 protein: CASSLGDAGRQETQYF

clone size: many
CDR3 length: 14
V gene: TRBV15
D gene: -
J gene: TRBJ2-7
CDR3 DNA: TGTGCCACCAGCAGAGTCGGCATTGTTTACGAGCAGTACTTC
CDR3 protein: CATSRVGIVYEQYF

clone size: many
CDR3 length: 15
V gene: TRBV19
D gene: TRBD1
J gene: TRBJ2-7
CDR3 DNA: TGTGCCAGTAGACTTTCGGGACAGGGGACCTACGAGCAGTACTTC
CDR3 protein: CASRLSGQGTYEQYF

clone size: -
CDR3 length: 12
V gene: TRBV29-1
D gene: -
J gene: TRBJ1-4
CDR3 DNA: TGCAGCGTTGTGGGAAGTGCTGAAAAACTGTTTTTT
CDR3 protein: CSVVGSAEKLFF

clone size: few
CDR3 length: 13
V gene: TRBV19
D gene: -
J gene: TRBJ1-2
CDR3 DNA: TGTGCCAGTAGTATGGCACCCTACTATGGCTACACCTTC
CDR3 protein: CASSMAPYYGYTF

clone size: many
CDR3 length: 13
V gene: TRBV28
D gene: TRBD1
J gene: TRBJ2-5
CDR3 DNA: TGTGCCAGCATGTCCCCAGGGGGCTTAACCCAGTACTTC
CDR3 protein: CASMSPGGLTQYF

clone size: -
CDR3 length: 15
V gene: TRBV6-1
D gene: -
J gene: TRBJ1-1
CDR3 DNA: TGTGCCGGCACATCGGGGGGCTCCCCGAACACTGAAGCTTTCTTT
CDR3 protein: CAGTSGGSPNTEAFF

clone size: -
CDR3 length: 14
V gene: TRBV12-3/TRBV12-4
D gene: -
J gene: TRBJ1-6
CDR3 DNA: TGTGCCAGCAGGCAAGACTCCTATAATTCACCCCTCCACTTT
CDR3 protein: CASRQDSYNSPLHF